Listed below are T cell receptor beta chains from one sample, sequenced in a study of T cell responses to AZD1222 COVID-19 vaccine. Measured with immunoSEQ multiplex PCR; TCRdb has only the in-frame clones, and not every one. The sample carries approximately 260,000 clones, 85% to 95% recorded once. The sample was peripheral blood, taken on day 0 of AZD1222 vaccination. These receptor sequences come from an adult in good health. The CDR3 runs from the conserved cysteine through the conserved F or W. Fields, in order: CDR3 length, D gene, V gene, clone size, J gene, CDR3 protein, CDR3 DNA. The D gene is left open where the match is weak. Clone size is not always given. Where it is, it says once, few, many or a class for expanded clones.

>14|.|TRBV5-1|.|TRBJ2-7
CASSLSPPPYEQYF
TGCGCCAGCAGCTTGAGTCCCCCTCCATACGAGCAGTACTTC
>15|TRBD1|TRBV28|.|TRBJ1-6
CASIPDRGRNSPLHF
TGTGCCAGCATCCCTGACAGGGGGCGTAATTCACCCCTCCACTTT
>13|.|TRBV28|.|TRBJ1-2
CASHSDGYYGYTF
TGTGCCAGCCACTCAGACGGTTACTATGGCTACACCTTC
>15|TRBD1|TRBV10-3|.|TRBJ2-7
CAISGQDRVKYEQYF
TGTGCCATCAGTGGCCAGGACAGGGTAAAGTACGAGCAGTACTTC
>15|TRBD1|TRBV7-3|.|TRBJ2-1
CASSLRGDRYNEQFF
TGTGCCAGCAGCTTACGCGGGGACAGGTACAATGAGCAGTTCTTC
>14|.|TRBV6-2/TRBV6-3|.|TRBJ1-4
CASSYFQGDEKLFF
TGTGCCAGCAGTTACTTCCAGGGAGATGAAAAACTGTTTTTT
>13|.|TRBV28|.|TRBJ2-7
CASSPGGGREQYF
TGTGCCAGCAGTCCCGGTGGTGGTAGAGAGCAGTACTTC
>14|.|TRBV7-2|.|TRBJ1-2
CASSSYRANYGYTF
TGTGCCAGCAGCTCCTACAGGGCTAACTATGGCTACACCTTC
>13|.|TRBV9|.|TRBJ2-3
CASSAEGADTQYF
TGTGCCAGCAGCGCCGAGGGGGCAGATACGCAGTATTTT
>13|.|TRBV28|.|TRBJ1-1
CASSYLEDTEAFF
TGTGCCAGCAGTTATCTCGAGGACACTGAAGCTTTCTTT
>14|.|TRBV19|.|TRBJ1-5
CASKHVYSNQPQHF
TGTGCCAGTAAACATGTTTATAGCAATCAGCCCCAGCATTTT
>13|TRBD1|TRBV25-1|.|TRBJ2-7
CASTRDSRREQYF
TGTGCCAGCACCCGGGACAGTCGGCGGGAGCAGTACTTC
>12|.|TRBV7-9|.|TRBJ2-3
CASSSYTDTQYF
TGTGCCAGCAGCTCCTACACAGATACGCAGTATTTT
>13|TRBD1|TRBV15|few|TRBJ1-3
CATAGTGENTIYF
TGTGCCACTGCCGGGACAGGGGAAAACACCATATATTTT
>14|.|TRBV19|.|TRBJ2-7
CASSFRDTGYEQYF
TGTGCCAGTAGTTTCCGGGACACAGGGTACGAGCAGTACTTC
>17|.|TRBV28|.|TRBJ1-4
CASSRLSGGRVEEKLFF
TGTGCCAGCAGTCGCCTGTCTGGGGGGCGCGTAGAGGAAAAACTGTTTTTT
>14|.|TRBV5-4|.|TRBJ1-2
CASSFGGARYGYTF
TGTGCCAGCAGCTTTGGGGGCGCACGCTATGGCTACACCTTC
>15|.|TRBV6-5|.|TRBJ1-4
CASSYFGMTNEKLFF
TGTGCCAGCAGTTATTTTGGGATGACTAATGAAAAACTGTTTTTT
>13|.|TRBV6-5|.|TRBJ1-5
CASSPLSNQPQHF
TGTGCCAGCAGTCCCTTGAGCAATCAGCCCCAGCATTTT
>15|TRBD1|TRBV7-3|.|TRBJ2-2
CASSPGQGEAGELFF
TGTGCCAGCAGCCCTGGACAGGGAGAGGCCGGGGAGCTGTTTTTT
>13|.|TRBV18|.|TRBJ1-5
CASSPGVNQPQHF
TGTGCCAGCTCTCCCGGGGTTAATCAGCCCCAGCATTTT
>13|.|TRBV28|.|TRBJ2-3
CASSPPPGATQYF
TGTGCCAGCAGTCCCCCCCCGGGGGCTACGCAGTATTTT
>13|.|TRBV5-5|.|TRBJ2-5
CASSSGGAETQYF
TGTGCCAGCAGCTCCGGGGGCGCAGAGACCCAGTACTTC
>16|TRBD2|TRBV9|.|TRBJ2-3
CASSRTPGLGADTQYF
TGTGCCAGCAGCCGGACGCCGGGACTAGGGGCAGATACGCAGTATTTT
>16|.|TRBV4-1|.|TRBJ1-2
CASRAQGKINNYGYTF
TGCGCCAGCAGAGCACAGGGAAAGATTAATAACTATGGCTACACCTTC
>14|.|TRBV5-4|once|TRBJ1-2
CASSQPGGGGGYTF
TGTGCCAGCAGTCAGCCGGGAGGGGGGGGTGGCTACACCTTC
>14|TRBD1|TRBV29-1|.|TRBJ2-7
CSAAGTGPSYEQYF
TGCAGCGCCGCCGGGACAGGGCCTTCCTACGAGCAGTACTTC